These T cell receptor beta chains were read from a single sample in a study of OX40 agonist ivuxolimab in advanced cancers. This table comes from immunoSEQ multiplex PCR, and its TCRdb copy is limited to in-frame clones, with some not included. The sample includes approximately 59,000 clones, 75% to 90% of them seen just once. Specimen: CD4+ or CD8+ T cells sorted from blood, collected in a trial of the OX40 agonist ivuxolimab. Receptor source: an adult with an advanced solid tumor such as melanoma, head and neck, liver or kidney cancer. Each CDR3 is given with its conserved first and last residue. D genes are given only for firm matches. Rows give clone size only sometimes, using once, few, many, or a class for an expanded clone.

13	TRBV6-1	TRBJ2-4	NA	few	TGTGCCAGCTGTAGTGGGAGCGGAAACATTCAGTACTTC	CASCSGSGNIQYF
14	TRBV11-2	TRBJ2-3	NA	once	TGTGCCAGCAGCTTTCTAGGGCCCTCAGATACGCAGTATTTT	CASSFLGPSDTQYF
15	TRBV29-1	TRBJ2-7	TRBD1	NA	TGCAGCGTTGAAGAAGGGACAGGCGGGATCTACGAGCAGTACTTC	CSVEEGTGGIYEQYF
15	TRBV6-5	TRBJ1-3	TRBD1	NA	TGTGCCAGCAGTTTCAACAGGGGTGGTGGAAACACCATATATTTT	CASSFNRGGGNTIYF
13	TRBV7-2	TRBJ2-7	NA	NA	TGTGCCAGCAGCTTCCTGGGACCGGGGGAGCAGTACTTC	CASSFLGPGEQYF
15	TRBV9	TRBJ1-5	NA	NA	TGTGCCAGCAGCCAGGCCCCCGATAGCAATCAGCCCCAGCATTTT	CASSQAPDSNQPQHF
14	TRBV15	TRBJ2-7	NA	NA	TGTGCCACCAGCCCTACGGGAGAAGTTTACGAGCAGTACTTC	CATSPTGEVYEQYF
13	TRBV30	TRBJ2-7	NA	NA	TGTGCCTGGAGTGTAACGGGAGACTACGAGCAGTACTTC	CAWSVTGDYEQYF
12	TRBV7-9	TRBJ2-7	NA	NA	TGTGCCAGCAGCCCAACAGGATACGAGCAGTACTTC	CASSPTGYEQYF
17	TRBV18	TRBJ2-2	TRBD2	NA	TGTGCCAGCTCACCACCGGGACTAGCGGGGGGCACCGGGGAGCTGTTTTTT	CASSPPGLAGGTGELFF
16	TRBV18	TRBJ2-1	TRBD2	NA	TGTGCCAGCTCGGAGGGGACTAGCGGGAGGTTGGATGAGCAGTTCTTC	CASSEGTSGRLDEQFF
13	TRBV7-6	TRBJ1-3	NA	NA	TGTGCCAGCAGCTTAGTTGACGGAAACACCATATATTTT	CASSLVDGNTIYF
11	TRBV27	TRBJ1-2	NA	NA	TGTGCCTGCGGGACGACTTATGGCTACACCTTC	CACGTTYGYTF
16	TRBV11-2	TRBJ1-4	NA	NA	TGTGCCAGCACCCTACGTGGGGGTCGGGGTAATGAAAAACTGTTTTTT	CASTLRGGRGNEKLFF
17	TRBV10-3	TRBJ1-5	NA	few	TGTGCCATCAGTGAAGGCGGGGCAGGGGACCGATATCAGCCCCAGCATTTT	CAISEGGAGDRYQPQHF
14	TRBV7-3	TRBJ2-5	NA	once	TGTGCCAGCAGCCTCACTAGAGATCATGGGACCCAGTACTTC	CASSLTRDHGTQYF
11	TRBV6-6	TRBJ2-5	NA	NA	TGTGCCAGCAGCAGGGAAGAGACCCAGTACTTC	CASSREETQYF
14	TRBV2	TRBJ2-5	TRBD1	once	TGTGCCAGCCGAAGGGACAGGTTACAAGAGACCCAGTACTTC	CASRRDRLQETQYF
14	TRBV5-4	TRBJ2-5	NA	NA	TGTGCCAGCAGCAAATTGACAGATGGGGAGACCCAGTACTTC	CASSKLTDGETQYF
16	TRBV15	TRBJ1-2	NA	NA	TGTGCCACCAGCAGAGATAGTTCGCAGGGAAGGGGCGGCTACACCTTC	CATSRDSSQGRGGYTF
14	TRBV28	TRBJ2-7	TRBD2	once	TGTGCCAGCAGGGAACTAGCGGGAGTGTACGAGCAGTACTTC	CASRELAGVYEQYF
15	TRBV5-1	TRBJ2-7	TRBD2	NA	TGCGCCAGCAGCTTGGATCAGGCGGGAGGGTTGGAGCAGTACTTC	CASSLDQAGGLEQYF
14	TRBV9	TRBJ2-2	NA	NA	TGTGCCAGCAGCGTGATACAGGGAGCCGGGGAGCTGTTTTTT	CASSVIQGAGELFF
10	TRBV6-4	TRBJ2-3	NA	once	TGTGCCATCTCCACAGATACGCAGTATTTT	CAISTDTQYF
12	TRBV7-3	TRBJ1-1	TRBD1	few	TGTGCCAGCAGCTCGCCAGGGGGCATAGCTTTCTTT	CASSSPGGIAFF